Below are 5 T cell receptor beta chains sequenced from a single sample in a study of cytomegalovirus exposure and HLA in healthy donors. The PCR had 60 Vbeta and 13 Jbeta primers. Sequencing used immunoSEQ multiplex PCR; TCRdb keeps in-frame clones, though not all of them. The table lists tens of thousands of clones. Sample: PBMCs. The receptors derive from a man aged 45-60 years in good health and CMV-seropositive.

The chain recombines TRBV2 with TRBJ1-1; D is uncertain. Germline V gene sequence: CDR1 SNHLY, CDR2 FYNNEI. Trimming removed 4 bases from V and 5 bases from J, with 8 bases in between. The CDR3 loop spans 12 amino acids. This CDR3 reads CASSVGETEAFF. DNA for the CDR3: TGTGCCAGCAGTGTTGGAGAAACTGAAGCTTTCTTT.

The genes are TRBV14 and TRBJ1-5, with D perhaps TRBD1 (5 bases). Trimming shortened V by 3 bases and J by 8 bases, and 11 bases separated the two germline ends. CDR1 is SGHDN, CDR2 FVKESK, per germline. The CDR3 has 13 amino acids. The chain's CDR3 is CASSQSGLEPQHF. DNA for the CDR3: TGTGCCAGCAGCCAGTCAGGGTTGGAGCCCCAGCATTTT.

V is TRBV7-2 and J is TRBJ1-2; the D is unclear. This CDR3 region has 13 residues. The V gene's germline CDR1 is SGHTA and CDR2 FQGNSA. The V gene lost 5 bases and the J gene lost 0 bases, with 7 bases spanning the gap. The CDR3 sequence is CASSTNANYGYTF. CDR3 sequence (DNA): TGTGCCAGCAGCACAAACGCTAACTATGGCTACACCTTC.

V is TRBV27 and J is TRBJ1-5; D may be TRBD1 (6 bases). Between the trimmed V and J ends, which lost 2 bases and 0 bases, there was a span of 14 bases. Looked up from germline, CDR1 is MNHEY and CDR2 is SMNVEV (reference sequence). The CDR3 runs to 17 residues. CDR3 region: CASSLRGGADSNQPQHF. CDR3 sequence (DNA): TGTGCCAGCAGTTTAAGGGGGGGCGCTGATAGCAATCAGCCCCAGCATTTT.

The CDR3 loop reads CASSISDRADYGYTF. The CDR3 nucleotides are TGTGCCAGTAGTATATCGGACAGGGCTGACTATGGCTACACCTTC. The V and J genes are TRBV19 and TRBJ1-2, with 8 positions matching TRBD1. CDR3 length equals 15 residues. CDR1 LNHDA and CDR2 SQIVND come from the germline V gene (reference sequence). V lost 2 bases and J lost 3; bases outside the gene matches: 5.